These 32 T cell receptor beta chains were sequenced from one sample in a study of T cell responses to AZD1222 COVID-19 vaccine. Libraries were prepared by immunoSEQ multiplex PCR; TCRdb keeps only in-frame clonotypes and omits some of them. The sample holds 150,000 or so clones, under 95% seen once. Source: peripheral blood, taken on day 0 of MenACWY control vaccination. These receptors were taken from an adult in good health.

The rearrangement links TRBV5-1 to TRBJ2-7; D ambiguous. The V gene's germline CDR1 is SGHRS and CDR2 YFSETQ. CDR3 length: 13 residues. With 4 bases removed from V and 6 bases from J, the gap between germline ends came to 14 bases. The CDR3 here is CASSPRVPSEQYF. In DNA form, the CDR3 reads TGCGCCAGCAGCCCTCGGGTCCCCTCCGAGCAGTACTTC. The full variable domain, rest sourced from reference TRBV5-1 and TRBJ2-7, is KAGVTQTPRYLIKTRGQQVTLSCSPISGHRSVSWYQQTPGQGLQFLFEYFSETQRNKGNFPGRFSGRQFSNSRSEMNVSTLELGDSALYLCASSPRVPSEQYFGPGTRLTVT.

This clone was counted a few times. The chain employs TRBV14 and TRBJ1-3; unclear D gene. The CDR3 runs 16 residues. V lost 4 bases, J lost 0 bases, and 13 bases lay in between. Germline CDR1 SGHDN, CDR2 FVKESK. CDR3 loop: CASSPAGPPSGNTIYF. The CDR3 nucleotides are TGTGCCAGCAGCCCAGCCGGGCCTCCCTCTGGAAACACCATATATTTT.

The V gene is TRBV2, the J gene TRBJ1-2, with no clear D. The V gene lost 8 bases and the J gene lost 2 bases, with 6 bases spanning the gap. Germline values: CDR1 SNHLY, CDR2 FYNNEI. The CDR3 is 11 amino acids. CDR3 region: CASGLNYGYTF. In nucleotides, the CDR3 is TGTGCCAGCGGGCTGAACTATGGCTACACCTTC.

The V and J genes are TRBV30 and TRBJ1-1; D gene unclear. The V end was cut by 5 bases, the J end by 1 base, with 8 bases between. This CDR3 has 12 amino acids. Germline-derived CDR1 and CDR2 are GTSNPN and SVGIG (reference sequence). CDR3 in amino acids: CAWDRSNTEAFF. CDR3 DNA sequence: TGTGCCTGGGATCGATCGAACACTGAAGCTTTCTTT.

The CDR3 protein is CASSLVQGGANVLTF. In DNA, the CDR3 is TGTGCCAGCAGCTTAGTGCAGGGTGGGGCCAACGTCCTGACTTTC. The V call is TRBV11-2, the J call TRBJ2-6; TRBD1 is a possible D gene (5 bases). V lost 1 base, J lost 3 bases, and 7 bases lay in between. The CDR3 is 15 amino acids. The germline gives CDR1 SGHAT, CDR2 FQNNGV.

This clone was counted a single time. The CDR3: CASSARYYNSPLHF. CDR3 sequence (DNA): TGTGCCAGCAGCGCCCGCTATTATAATTCACCCCTCCACTTT. The chain joins TRBV2 to TRBJ1-6, with D unresolved. The V end was cut by 6 bases, the J end by 4 bases, with 10 bases between. Germline lookup yields CDR1 SNHLY and CDR2 FYNNEI. CDR3 length: 14 amino acids.

J is TRBJ1-4 and V is TRBV5-1, with unresolved D. CDR1 is SGHRS and CDR2 is YFSETQ in the germline V gene. With 4 bases removed from V and 3 bases from J, the gap between germline ends came to 10 bases. CDR3 length: 14 amino acids. The CDR3 sequence: CASSRAGSNEKLFF. For the CDR3, the DNA is TGCGCCAGCAGCCGGGCCGGGTCTAATGAAAAACTGTTTTTT.

The chain uses TRBV7-8 and TRBJ1-2; tentative D call: TRBD1 (5 bases). The CDR3 runs to 17 residues. Trimming stripped 7 bases from V and 2 bases from J, with 23 bases between. Germline assignment: CDR1 SGHVS and CDR2 FQNEAQ. The CDR3 nucleotides read TGTGCCAGCATCCGAGGCCAGCGCCAGGGTGGGAACTATGGCTACACCTTC. Protein sequence: CASIRGQRQGGNYGYTF.

V is TRBV2 and J is TRBJ1-4, with D possibly TRBD1 on 5 matching bases. This CDR3 has 14 amino acids. V was shortened by 7 bases and J by 7 bases, with 16 bases between the two germline ends. From germline, CDR1 is SNHLY and CDR2 FYNNEI. Here the CDR3 reads CASNQGGAGEKLFF. The CDR3 nucleotides are TGTGCCAGCAATCAGGGTGGGGCCGGTGAAAAACTGTTTTTT. The whole variable domain, filled in from reference TRBV2 and TRBJ1-4, reads EPEVTQTPSHQVTQMGQEVILRCVPISNHLYFYWYRQILGQKVEFLVSFYNNEISEKSEIFDDQFSVERPDGSNFTLKIRSTKLEDSAMYFCASNQGGAGEKLFFGSGTQLSVL.

The rearrangement uses TRBV27 and TRBJ2-1; 8 bases are shared with TRBD2. The CDR3 consists of 15 residues. The V segment lost 3 bases and the J segment 2 bases; nucleotides outside the gene matches: 3. Germline V gives CDR1 MNHEY, CDR2 SMNVEV (reference sequence). CDR3 in amino acids: CASSFSGGAYNEQFF. As DNA, the CDR3 is TGTGCCAGCAGTTTCTCGGGGGGGGCCTACAATGAGCAGTTCTTC.

This clone was detected once. This chain joins TRBV5-6 and TRBJ1-2; 10 bases line up with TRBD1. This CDR3 region has 15 residues. V was clipped by 4 bases and J by 3 bases; unmatched bases: 6. Germline-derived CDR1 and CDR2 are SGHDT and YYEEEE. The CDR3 reads CASSARDRGHYGYTF. CDR3 nucleotide sequence: TGTGCCAGCAGCGCCCGGGACAGGGGTCACTATGGCTACACCTTC.

This clone showed up just a few times. The genes are TRBV30 and TRBJ1-2; D unresolved. Germline CDR1 GTSNPN, CDR2 SVGIG (reference sequence). The CDR3 length is 13 residues. The V end was cut by 1 base, the J end by 8 bases, with 14 bases between. CDR3 protein: CAWSGGPREGYTF. The CDR3, as DNA: TGTGCCTGGAGTGGAGGCCCAAGGGAGGGCTACACCTTC.

The chain couples TRBV9 to TRBJ2-1; 10 bases line up with TRBD2. The ends lost 1 base at V and 7 bases at J; junction bases unmatched: 14. This CDR3 region has 18 residues. Germline CDR1 SGDLS, CDR2 YYNGEE. The CDR3 is CASSVSLISAGGGNEQFF. The CDR3 DNA is TGTGCCAGCAGCGTATCCCTCATTTCAGCGGGAGGGGGAAATGAGCAGTTCTTC.

CDR3 sequence reads: CANLKDTGELFF. The CDR3 DNA reads TGTGCCAACCTTAAGGACACCGGGGAGCTGTTTTTT. The chain uses TRBV2 and TRBJ2-2; D remains unclear. CDR1 and CDR2 (germline): SNHLY, FYNNEI. This CDR3 comprises 12 residues. The V gene lost 10 bases and the J gene lost 3 bases, with 9 bases spanning the gap.

This rearrangement joins TRBV19 to TRBJ1-5, with 9 positions matching TRBD1. The CDR3 consists of 16 residues. Germline V gene sequence: CDR1 LNHDA, CDR2 SQIVND (reference sequence). Trimming at V came to 5 bases and at J to 3 bases, leaving 8 bases not matched to a gene. CDR3 coding DNA: TGTGCCAGTAGTCTTCGACAGGGGGGCCTCAATCAGCCCCAGCATTTT. It is translated as CASSLRQGGLNQPQHF.

CDR3 bases: TGTGCCAGCAGCTTAGTGGCGGGAGTAGGAGAGCAGTTCTTC. It is translated as CASSLVAGVGEQFF. V gene TRBV7-2 combines with J gene TRBJ2-1; 7 bases agree with TRBD2. Germline trimming cut 1 base from V and 10 bases from J; bases unmatched to any gene: 7. This CDR3 is 14 amino acids long. Per the germline V gene, CDR1 is SGHTA and CDR2 is FQGNSA.

J is TRBJ1-3 and V is TRBV18; D is perhaps TRBD1 (5 bases). Trimming removed 3 bases from V and 1 base from J, with 13 bases in between. Germline V gene data show CDR1 as KGHSH and CDR2 as LQKENI. This CDR3 has 16 amino acids. The DNA of the CDR3 is TGTGCCAGCTCACCGGTAGACAGCCTTTCTGGAAACACCATATATTTT. This codes for CASSPVDSLSGNTIYF. Variable domain in full (rest from reference TRBV18 and TRBJ1-3): NAGVMQNPRHLVRRRGQEARLRCSPMKGHSHVYWYRQLPEEGLKFMVYLQKENIIDESGMPKERFSAEFPKEGPSILRIQQVVRGDSAAYFCASSPVDSLSGNTIYFGEGSWLTVV.

This sequence joins TRBV4-1 and TRBJ1-1; TRBD1 matches at 7 bases. With V trimmed by 0 bases and J by 1 base, 11 bases remained unmatched. The germline V gene has CDR1 MGHRA and CDR2 YSYEKL. There are 18 residues in the CDR3. The CDR3 nucleotides read TGCGCCAGCAGCCAAGATACCCCGGTCAGGGGGAAGAACACTGAAGCTTTCTTT. Translation gives CASSQDTPVRGKNTEAFF.

The chain links TRBV29-1 to TRBJ2-1; TRBD2 matches 12 bases. The CDR3 covers 14 residues. Trimming removed 6 bases from V and 4 bases from J; junction bases left unmatched: 4. From germline, CDR1 is SQVTM and CDR2 ANQGSEA. CDR3 DNA sequence: TGCAGCGTGACTAGCGGGAGTCGGTACAATGAGCAGTTCTTC. It translates to CSVTSGSRYNEQFF.

The CDR3 reads CATSRQAFGITDTQYF. CDR3 DNA: TGTGCCACCAGCAGACAGGCTTTTGGAATAACAGATACGCAGTATTTT. This chain joins TRBV15 and TRBJ2-3; unclear D gene. CDR3 length: 16 amino acids. Germline V CDR1 and CDR2: LNHNV, YYDKDF (reference sequence). The germline V and J ends were trimmed by 2 bases and 3 bases, with 15 bases remaining between them. Supplemented by reference TRBV15 and TRBJ2-3, the full variable domain reads DAMVIQNPRYQVTQFGKPVTLSCSQTLNHNVMYWYQQKSSQAPKLLFHYYDKDFNNEADTPDNFQSRRPNTSFCFLDIRSPGLGDTAMYLCATSRQAFGITDTQYFGPGTRLTVL.

The rearrangement links TRBV20-1 to TRBJ2-7; no clear D gene. Trimming removed 3 bases from V and 1 base from J, with 13 bases in between. The CDR3 has 14 amino acids. Germline V CDR1 and CDR2: DFQATT, SNEGSKA (reference sequence). CDR3: CSASSRFSSYEQYF. The CDR3 coding sequence is TGCAGTGCTAGTTCTAGATTTTCATCCTACGAGCAGTACTTC.

The chain joins TRBV14 to TRBJ1-2, with D unresolved. V lost 6 bases, J lost 4 bases, and 9 bases lay in between. Germline V CDR1 and CDR2: SGHDN, FVKESK. CDR3 length: 12 residues. DNA for the CDR3: TGTGCCAGCAGACGCAACACCTATGGCTACACCTTC. Residues: CASRRNTYGYTF.

The gene calls are TRBV6-5 and TRBJ1-5; tentatively, D is TRBD1 (5 bases). The CDR3 length is 13 residues. From germline, CDR1 is MNHEY and CDR2 SVGAGI. V lost 6 bases, J lost 9 bases, and 15 bases lay in between. The CDR3 is CASSQGVEAPQHF. CDR3 DNA sequence: TGTGCCAGCAGCCAGGGAGTAGAGGCGCCCCAGCATTTT.

The chain couples TRBV4-1 to TRBJ2-7; D may correspond to TRBD1 or TRBD2 (5 bases each). The germline CDR1 and CDR2 sequences are MGHRA and YSYEKL. The V end lost 1 base, the J end lost 6 bases, and 16 bases lay between the germline ends. The CDR3 is 15 residues long. The CDR3 DNA is TGCGCCAGCAGCCAAGCCACCGGGATCCAGGGCGAGCAGTACTTC. It encodes CASSQATGIQGEQYF.

This chain connects TRBV7-2 to TRBJ2-7; no clear D gene. This CDR3 region has 12 residues. Germline V gene data show CDR1 as SGHTA and CDR2 as FQGNSA. The ends were cut back, 4 bases at V and 6 bases at J, with 10 bases in the middle. The CDR3 is CASSSVRGEQYF. The CDR3 region has the DNA TGTGCCAGCAGCTCCGTCCGAGGCGAGCAGTACTTC.

The chain has TRBV7-8 and TRBJ2-1; 12 bases match TRBD2. The CDR3 spans 16 residues. V was clipped by 2 bases and J by 6 bases; unmatched bases: 5. Per the germline V gene, CDR1 is SGHVS and CDR2 is FQNEAQ. CDR3 region: CASSLRRLAGVNEQFF. CDR3 nucleotides: TGTGCCAGCAGCTTAAGGCGACTAGCGGGAGTCAATGAGCAGTTCTTC.

This clone was seen more than once but under ten times. J is TRBJ2-7 and V is TRBV24-1, with no clear D. Trimming pared 2 bases from V and 0 bases from J, leaving 4 bases between. Per the germline V gene, CDR1 is KGHDR and CDR2 is SFDVKD. The CDR3 covers 13 residues. CDR3 in amino acids: CATSDWDSYEQYF. The CDR3 DNA follows: TGTGCCACCAGTGATTGGGACTCCTACGAGCAGTACTTC.

Only one count was recorded for this clone. The chain links TRBV6-4 to TRBJ2-1; perhaps TRBD2 as D (6 bases). The length of the CDR3 is 16 residues. CDR1 and CDR2 (germline): MRHNA, SNTAGT. Trimming took 6 bases from V and 0 from J, leaving 15 bases between them. The CDR3 bases are TGTGCCAGCAGCACCGGGACTTTAAGCTCCTACAATGAGCAGTTCTTC. Translated, it gives CASSTGTLSSYNEQFF.

The chain is built from TRBV6-6 and TRBJ1-3, with D unresolved. Trimming took off 0 bases at V and 2 bases at J, with 11 bases between the two ends. Germline V CDR1 and CDR2: MNHNY, SVGAGI (reference sequence). The CDR3 is made up of 16 amino acids. CDR3 loop: CASSYSLTGAGNTIYF. CDR3 DNA sequence: TGTGCCAGCAGTTACTCGCTGACTGGCGCTGGAAACACCATATATTTT.

This clone was observed a single time. The gene calls are TRBV29-1 and TRBJ1-1; unclear D gene. This CDR3 region has 15 residues. Germline-derived CDR1 and CDR2 are SQVTM and ANQGSEA. Deletions cut 1 base from V and 0 bases from J, with 12 bases between. The CDR3 DNA reads TGCAGCGTTGAAGGGTTTGGACCCATGAACACTGAAGCTTTCTTT. This gives the protein CSVEGFGPMNTEAFF. The variable domain in full, with the rest retrieved from reference TRBV29-1 and TRBJ1-1, is SAVISQKPSRDICQRGTSLTIQCQVDSQVTMMFWYRQQPGQSLTLIATANQGSEATYESGFVIDKFPISRPNLTFSTLTVSNMSPEDSSIYLCSVEGFGPMNTEAFFGQGTRLTVV.

The chain links TRBV5-1 to TRBJ2-7; 8 nucleotides agree with TRBD2. Germline CDR1 is SGHRS and CDR2 is YFSETQ. The CDR3 sequence is 13 residues long. The V and J ends lost 7 bases and 4 bases, in that order; junction bases with no gene match: 7. The CDR3 DNA reads TGCGCCAGCTCCCCGTCGGGGGGGTACGAGCAGTACTTC. Amino acids: CASSPSGGYEQYF.

The V call is TRBV7-8, the J call TRBJ1-5; D is unresolved. This CDR3 spans 15 amino acids. Looked up from germline, CDR1 is SGHVS and CDR2 is FQNEAQ. The V and J ends lost 1 base and 2 bases respectively, with 9 bases between them. In DNA form, the CDR3 reads TGTGCCAGCAGCTTAGACCTAACCGGCAATCAGCCCCAGCATTTT. Its translation is CASSLDLTGNQPQHF. Full variable domain (rest looked up from reference TRBV7-8 and TRBJ1-5): GAGVSQSPRYKVAKRGQDVALRCDPISGHVSLFWYQQALGQGPEFLTYFQNEAQLDKSGLPSDRFFAERPEGSVSTLKIQRTQQEDSAVYLCASSLDLTGNQPQHFGDGTRLSIL.